The rows below give T cell receptor beta chains drawn from one sample of a study of T cells after yellow fever vaccination. TCRdb reprocessed the 5' RACE reads with MiXCR, giving one entry per CDR3 protein. The sample holds some 110,000 distinct CDR3 sequences; more than 5.5% are singletons and the top ten take roughly 3%. The sequenced sample was CD4+ T cells sorted from PBMCs, obtained about 49 days after the first yellow fever vaccination. The receptors come from a man younger than 35 who received the YFV17D yellow fever vaccine. The CDR3 runs from the conserved cysteine through the conserved F or W. Each record gives: V gene, clone size, D gene, J gene, CDR3 DNA, CDR3 protein. D genes are given only for firm matches. Clone sizes are given selectively: once, few, many, or a class where the clone is expanded.

v_gene: TRBV2
abundance: few
d_gene: NA
j_gene: TRBJ1-5
CDR3nt: TGTGCCAGCAGAACTGGAGGGACTTATAGCAATCAGCCCCAGCATTTT
CDR3aa: CASRTGGTYSNQPQHF

v_gene: TRBV7-9
abundance: many
d_gene: NA
j_gene: TRBJ2-2
CDR3nt: TGTGCCAGCAGCACCTTTGACGCCGGGGAGCTGTTTTTT
CDR3aa: CASSTFDAGELFF

v_gene: TRBV4-3
abundance: many
d_gene: NA
j_gene: TRBJ1-6
CDR3nt: TGCGCCAGCAGCCAAGATCAGGGTAGGGATTCACCCCTCCACTTT
CDR3aa: CASSQDQGRDSPLHF

v_gene: TRBV12-3/TRBV12-4
abundance: many
d_gene: NA
j_gene: TRBJ1-2
CDR3nt: TGTGCCAGCAGTTTGGAGGGAGGCCGCGGCTACACCTTC
CDR3aa: CASSLEGGRGYTF

v_gene: TRBV6-1
abundance: many
d_gene: NA
j_gene: TRBJ1-2
CDR3nt: TGTGCCAGCAGTGTCAGGGACGGACTCTATGGCTACACCTTC
CDR3aa: CASSVRDGLYGYTF

v_gene: TRBV4-3
abundance: many
d_gene: NA
j_gene: TRBJ1-2
CDR3nt: TGCGCCAGCAGCCAAGGCAGGGGCGACTATGGCTACACCTTC
CDR3aa: CASSQGRGDYGYTF

v_gene: TRBV12-3/TRBV12-4
abundance: many
d_gene: NA
j_gene: TRBJ2-3
CDR3nt: TGTGCCAGCAGTTTAGTGGACGGGTGGGGAGATACGCAGTATTTT
CDR3aa: CASSLVDGWGDTQYF

v_gene: TRBV6-1
abundance: few
d_gene: NA
j_gene: TRBJ2-5
CDR3nt: TGTGCCAGCAGCCTCCGGACAGATCAAGAGACCCAGTACTTC
CDR3aa: CASSLRTDQETQYF

v_gene: TRBV5-4
abundance: NA
d_gene: NA
j_gene: TRBJ2-7
CDR3nt: TGTGCCAGCAGCTTCCAGGGGTACGAGCAGTACTTC
CDR3aa: CASSFQGYEQYF

v_gene: TRBV7-9
abundance: NA
d_gene: NA
j_gene: TRBJ2-5
CDR3nt: TGTGCCAGCAGCTTCTTCCCCGGAGAGACCCAGTACTTC
CDR3aa: CASSFFPGETQYF

v_gene: TRBV7-2
abundance: many
d_gene: TRBD1
j_gene: TRBJ2-7
CDR3nt: TGTGCCAGCAGCACACACAGGGGCCACTACGAGCAGTACTTC
CDR3aa: CASSTHRGHYEQYF

v_gene: TRBV7-2
abundance: NA
d_gene: TRBD1
j_gene: TRBJ2-2
CDR3nt: TGTGCCAGCAGCTTACGTTACAGGGGCCATTCCACCGGGGAGCTGTTTTTT
CDR3aa: CASSLRYRGHSTGELFF

v_gene: TRBV29-1
abundance: many
d_gene: NA
j_gene: TRBJ2-7
CDR3nt: TGCAGCGTTGGACAGCGAGGGGCCTACGAGCAGTACTTC
CDR3aa: CSVGQRGAYEQYF

v_gene: TRBV2
abundance: many
d_gene: NA
j_gene: TRBJ1-4
CDR3nt: TGTGCCAGCGGAGCACACTCGGGAAAAGGAAAACTGTTTTTT
CDR3aa: CASGAHSGKGKLFF

v_gene: TRBV15
abundance: many
d_gene: TRBD2
j_gene: TRBJ2-3
CDR3nt: TGTGCCACCAGCAGAGTTTCGCGGGGGGCCGCAGATACGCAGTATTTT
CDR3aa: CATSRVSRGAADTQYF

v_gene: TRBV5-4
abundance: few
d_gene: NA
j_gene: TRBJ2-7
CDR3nt: TGTGCCAGCAGTCGGGACACCAGGTACGAGCAGTACTTC
CDR3aa: CASSRDTRYEQYF

v_gene: TRBV5-4
abundance: many
d_gene: NA
j_gene: TRBJ2-1
CDR3nt: TGTGCCAGCAGCTTCGGCGGGGGCCCCAAACAGTACAATGAGCAGTTCTTC
CDR3aa: CASSFGGGPKQYNEQFF

v_gene: TRBV18
abundance: many
d_gene: TRBD1
j_gene: TRBJ2-5
CDR3nt: TGTGCCAGCTCACCCCAATGGACAGGGGACGAAGAGACCCAGTACTTC
CDR3aa: CASSPQWTGDEETQYF

v_gene: TRBV7-8
abundance: many
d_gene: NA
j_gene: TRBJ2-7
CDR3nt: TGTGCCAGCAGCTTCGGGACGGGTCCGGGGGAGCAGTACTTC
CDR3aa: CASSFGTGPGEQYF

v_gene: TRBV5-5
abundance: many
d_gene: NA
j_gene: TRBJ1-4
CDR3nt: TGTGCCAGCAGCTTGGGCCAGTCTGCCCCTAATGAAAAACTGTTTTTT
CDR3aa: CASSLGQSAPNEKLFF

v_gene: TRBV7-7
abundance: NA
d_gene: NA
j_gene: TRBJ1-1
CDR3nt: TGTGCCAGCAGCCAAGACAGCAACACTGAAGCTTTCTTT
CDR3aa: CASSQDSNTEAFF

v_gene: TRBV11-2
abundance: many
d_gene: TRBD1
j_gene: TRBJ1-2
CDR3nt: TGTGCCAGCAGCTTAGGGGACAGGAGGAACTATGGCTACACCTTC
CDR3aa: CASSLGDRRNYGYTF

v_gene: TRBV2
abundance: many
d_gene: NA
j_gene: TRBJ2-4
CDR3nt: TGTGCCAGCGGGGGGCCGGCCAAAAACATTCAGTACTTC
CDR3aa: CASGGPAKNIQYF

v_gene: TRBV24-1
abundance: many
d_gene: NA
j_gene: TRBJ1-1
CDR3nt: TGTGCCACCAGTGATCCCGACGCGGAGGCTTTCTTT
CDR3aa: CATSDPDAEAFF

v_gene: TRBV6-2/TRBV6-3
abundance: many
d_gene: TRBD2
j_gene: TRBJ2-5
CDR3nt: TGTGCCAGCAGTTACCGACCTTGGACTAGCCTCGGGGAGACCCAGTACTTC
CDR3aa: CASSYRPWTSLGETQYF

v_gene: TRBV4-3
abundance: NA
d_gene: NA
j_gene: TRBJ2-1
CDR3nt: TGCGCCAGCAGCCAACTCGCCAGAGATGAGCAGTTCTTC
CDR3aa: CASSQLARDEQFF

v_gene: TRBV7-2
abundance: many
d_gene: TRBD2
j_gene: TRBJ2-3
CDR3nt: TGTGCCAGCAGCTTAGCCAGCGGGGTGGATACGCAGTATTTT
CDR3aa: CASSLASGVDTQYF

v_gene: TRBV7-3
abundance: many
d_gene: NA
j_gene: TRBJ2-2
CDR3nt: TGTGCCAGCAGCTTAACGACCCCTCCGATCACCGGGGAGCTGTTTTTT
CDR3aa: CASSLTTPPITGELFF

v_gene: TRBV5-1
abundance: many
d_gene: NA
j_gene: TRBJ1-2
CDR3nt: TGCGCCAGCAGCGGCGACCCTGGGGGCTACACCTTC
CDR3aa: CASSGDPGGYTF

v_gene: TRBV9
abundance: many
d_gene: NA
j_gene: TRBJ2-2
CDR3nt: TGTGCCAGCAGCGTATCAGCGAACACCGGGGAGCTGTTTTTT
CDR3aa: CASSVSANTGELFF

v_gene: TRBV20-1
abundance: many
d_gene: TRBD2
j_gene: TRBJ2-7
CDR3nt: TGCAGTGCTAGGCCACCGGGGGGGGCTTCGGGGGAGCAGTACTTC
CDR3aa: CSARPPGGASGEQYF

v_gene: TRBV5-1
abundance: many
d_gene: NA
j_gene: TRBJ2-3
CDR3nt: TGCGCCAGCAGCCCAGGGGAGGACACAGATACGCAGTATTTT
CDR3aa: CASSPGEDTDTQYF

v_gene: TRBV3-1
abundance: many
d_gene: NA
j_gene: TRBJ1-1
CDR3nt: TGTGCCAGCAGCCAAGAGTTCAGGGTCGCAGGTGCTTTCTTT
CDR3aa: CASSQEFRVAGAFF

v_gene: TRBV4-3
abundance: many
d_gene: NA
j_gene: TRBJ2-3
CDR3nt: TGCGCCAGCAGCCAAGGCGGGGTCGGAGGCACAGATACGCAGTATTTT
CDR3aa: CASSQGGVGGTDTQYF

v_gene: TRBV4-3
abundance: many
d_gene: NA
j_gene: TRBJ2-5
CDR3nt: TGCGCCAGCAGCCAAGATCGGGATAGGGAGACCCAGTACTTC
CDR3aa: CASSQDRDRETQYF

v_gene: TRBV12-3/TRBV12-4
abundance: many
d_gene: NA
j_gene: TRBJ2-3
CDR3nt: TGTGCCACGACGGCTTTCGGTAGCACAGATACGCAGTATTTT
CDR3aa: CATTAFGSTDTQYF

v_gene: TRBV7-2
abundance: NA
d_gene: NA
j_gene: TRBJ1-5
CDR3nt: TGTGCCAGCAAGGGTGACAGCAATCAGCCCCAGCATTTT
CDR3aa: CASKGDSNQPQHF

v_gene: TRBV9
abundance: NA
d_gene: TRBD2
j_gene: TRBJ2-5
CDR3nt: TGTGCCAGCAGCGCCCGAGGACTAGCGGGGGGCCAAGAGACCCAGTACTTC
CDR3aa: CASSARGLAGGQETQYF

v_gene: TRBV11-2
abundance: many
d_gene: NA
j_gene: TRBJ2-3
CDR3nt: TGTGCCAGCAGCGACCGGGACCCTCGCACAGATACGCAGTATTTT
CDR3aa: CASSDRDPRTDTQYF

v_gene: TRBV20-1
abundance: few
d_gene: TRBD1
j_gene: TRBJ2-7
CDR3nt: TGCAGTGCTCCGGGTCCCGGGACAGTAGCGAGCGAGCAGTACTTC
CDR3aa: CSAPGPGTVASEQYF

v_gene: TRBV7-6
abundance: many
d_gene: NA
j_gene: TRBJ2-1
CDR3nt: TGTGCCAGCAGCTTTGGGGCGACGGCGATCGGTGAGCAGTTCTTC
CDR3aa: CASSFGATAIGEQFF

v_gene: TRBV7-2
abundance: many
d_gene: NA
j_gene: TRBJ2-7
CDR3nt: TGTGCCAGCAGCTTTAGTGAAGGATACGAGCAGTACTTC
CDR3aa: CASSFSEGYEQYF

v_gene: TRBV10-2
abundance: many
d_gene: NA
j_gene: TRBJ1-6
CDR3nt: TGCGCCACTTCGACCCGGGCGCCAGGTTCACCCCTCCACTTT
CDR3aa: CATSTRAPGSPLHF

v_gene: TRBV10-3
abundance: many
d_gene: TRBD2
j_gene: TRBJ2-1
CDR3nt: TGTGCCATCGCGGGGGGCTCCTACAATGAGCAGTTCTTC
CDR3aa: CAIAGGSYNEQFF

v_gene: TRBV7-9
abundance: many
d_gene: TRBD2
j_gene: TRBJ2-1
CDR3nt: TGTGCCAGCAGCTTAACGCGGGGGGGCCCGTTCTTC
CDR3aa: CASSLTRGGPFF

v_gene: TRBV9
abundance: many
d_gene: NA
j_gene: TRBJ2-5
CDR3nt: TGTGCCAGCAGCGCGCTTAGGGGCCCAGAGACCCAGTACTTC
CDR3aa: CASSALRGPETQYF

v_gene: TRBV5-1
abundance: many
d_gene: TRBD1
j_gene: TRBJ2-5
CDR3nt: TGCGCCAGCAGCCCCCGGGACAGGATACAAGAGACCCAGTACTTC
CDR3aa: CASSPRDRIQETQYF

v_gene: TRBV27
abundance: few
d_gene: NA
j_gene: TRBJ1-2
CDR3nt: TGTGCCAGCAGGGACCGGGGGGTTCGTGGCTACACCTTC
CDR3aa: CASRDRGVRGYTF

v_gene: TRBV4-2
abundance: many
d_gene: TRBD2
j_gene: TRBJ2-5
CDR3nt: TGTGCCAGCAGGGGACTAGCGGGGGGAGAGACCCAGTACTTC
CDR3aa: CASRGLAGGETQYF

v_gene: TRBV4-2
abundance: many
d_gene: NA
j_gene: TRBJ2-5
CDR3nt: TGTGCCAGCAGCCAAGATCGTCCAGGACAAGAGACCCAGTACTTC
CDR3aa: CASSQDRPGQETQYF

v_gene: TRBV5-1
abundance: many
d_gene: NA
j_gene: TRBJ1-5
CDR3nt: TGCGCCAGCAGCTTGACCCTGGACAGTAATCAGCCCCAGCATTTT
CDR3aa: CASSLTLDSNQPQHF

v_gene: TRBV7-9
abundance: many
d_gene: TRBD1
j_gene: TRBJ2-5
CDR3nt: TGTGCCAGCAGCTTGGGACAGGGGGACTTCAGGGAGACCCAGTACTTC
CDR3aa: CASSLGQGDFRETQYF

v_gene: TRBV25-1
abundance: few
d_gene: NA
j_gene: TRBJ1-2
CDR3nt: TGTGCCAGCAGTCGGGACTTTCCGGACGTAGGCTATGGCTACACCTTC
CDR3aa: CASSRDFPDVGYGYTF

v_gene: TRBV4-2
abundance: many
d_gene: NA
j_gene: TRBJ2-3
CDR3nt: TGTGCCAGCAGCCACGTACCTGGGGACGGATTTAGCACAGATACGCAGTATTTT
CDR3aa: CASSHVPGDGFSTDTQYF

v_gene: TRBV29-1
abundance: many
d_gene: NA
j_gene: TRBJ1-1
CDR3nt: TGCAGCGGGGGGGACGGGTTCTACACTGAAGCTTTCTTT
CDR3aa: CSGGDGFYTEAFF

v_gene: TRBV4-3
abundance: many
d_gene: NA
j_gene: TRBJ1-2
CDR3nt: TGCGCCAGCAGCCAAAATCTGGAAGGGATCTTTGTCAACTATGGCTACACCTTC
CDR3aa: CASSQNLEGIFVNYGYTF